Shown below are 14 T cell receptor beta chains from a single sample sequenced in a study of T cells in Graves' hyperthyroidism and ophthalmopathy. RNA transcripts served as the template for amplifying TCR beta CDR3 regions. TCR CDR3 regions were first amplified by RT-PCR with HTBI primers. Via MiXCR, TCRdb re-called the multiplex PCR reads, giving one row per CDR3 protein. The sample records around 500,000 distinct CDR3 sequences, roughly 14% being singletons. The sample taken for sequencing was blood. These receptor sequences come from a young woman with Graves' hyperthyroidism.

This clonotype was seen at least ten times. This chain uses TRBV3-1 with TRBJ1-1; 7 bases fit TRBD1. The V gene's germline CDR1 is LGHDT and CDR2 YNNKEL (reference sequence). V gave up 4 bases and J gave up 10 bases; unmatched junction bases: 15. This CDR3 has 15 residues. CDR3 nucleotides: TGTGCCAGCAGCCCCCGGGACAGACCGACACTTGGAGCTTTCTTT. Amino acid sequence: CASSPRDRPTLGAFF.

This clonotype occurred many times. The V and J genes are TRBV12-3 or TRBV12-4 and TRBJ2-7; D remains ambiguous. The V end was cut by 8 bases, the J end by 0 bases, with 8 bases between. This CDR3 is 12 amino acids long. The chain's CDR3 is CASATSSYEQYF. The CDR3 DNA reads TGTGCCAGCGCGACGAGCTCCTACGAGCAGTACTTC.

This clonotype was recorded many times. This rearrangement joins TRBV12-3 or TRBV12-4 to TRBJ1-2; no clear D gene. The V and J ends lost 6 bases and 6 bases respectively, with 17 bases between them. CDR3 length: 14 residues. The DNA of the CDR3 is TGTGCCAGCAGACTTGGGAACGTCGGGGATGGCTACACCTTC. The encoded protein is CASRLGNVGDGYTF.

This clonotype was picked up many times. The gene calls are TRBV25-1 and TRBJ2-1, with TRBD2 matching 9 bases. V lost 3 bases and J lost 4; bases outside the gene matches: 4. Germline loops: CDR1 MGHDK, CDR2 SYGVNS. The CDR3 extends over 15 amino acids. In DNA form, the CDR3 reads TGTGCCAGCAGTGATTCAGGACTAGCGTACAATGAGCAGTTCTTC. This gives the protein CASSDSGLAYNEQFF.

This clonotype has ten or more counts. CDR3 amino acids: CASSLALKGSPEAFF. CDR3 nucleotide sequence: TGTGCCAGCAGTTTAGCGCTAAAGGGCAGCCCTGAAGCTTTCTTT. The chain has TRBV12-3 or TRBV12-4 and TRBJ1-1, with D unclear. V was shortened by 0 bases and J by 6 bases, with 14 bases between the two germline ends. The CDR3 consists of 15 residues.

This clonotype was seen at least ten times. The V and J genes are TRBV6-1 and TRBJ2-7, with 10 bases that match TRBD1. Germline loops: CDR1 MNHNS, CDR2 SASEGT. Unmatched junction bases numbered 15, after V lost 4 bases and J lost 0 bases. The CDR3 runs 19 residues. The CDR3 DNA reads TGTGCCAGCAGTGTCCTCCCCCCGGTCGGGACAGGGGTCTCCTACGAGCAGTACTTC. Its protein product is CASSVLPPVGTGVSYEQYF.

This clonotype was recorded at least ten times. The chain links TRBV25-1 to TRBJ2-2, with D uncertain. The CDR3 is made up of 14 amino acids. Trimming took 3 bases from V and 8 from J, leaving 13 bases between them. Germline loops: CDR1 MGHDK, CDR2 SYGVNS. Here the CDR3 reads CASSDMKGAGELFF. In nucleotides, the CDR3 is TGTGCCAGCAGTGATATGAAGGGTGCGGGGGAGCTGTTTTTT.

In this sample, this clonotype turned up a few times. The CDR3, as DNA: TGTGCCAGCAGCCAAACACAGCTGGGCTATCAGCCCCAGCATTTT. It yields the protein CASSQTQLGYQPQHF. V is TRBV3-1 and J is TRBJ1-5; D uncertain. This CDR3 region has 15 residues. V was trimmed by 2 bases and J by 5 bases, leaving 13 bases between them. Germline V gives CDR1 LGHDT, CDR2 YNNKEL (reference sequence).

This clonotype was found many times. The chain links TRBV10-3 to TRBJ2-2, with 8 bases fitting TRBD1. This CDR3 comprises 15 residues. Looked up from germline, CDR1 is ENHRY and CDR2 is SYGVKD. The trim removed 2 bases at V and 6 bases at J, leaving 5 bases unmatched. The CDR3 region is CAISEGQGGPGELFF. In DNA form, the CDR3 reads TGTGCCATCAGTGAGGGACAGGGAGGTCCCGGGGAGCTGTTTTTT.

The rearrangement joins TRBV10-3 to TRBJ1-2; 8 bases agree with TRBD1. V gave up 2 bases and J gave up 1 base; unmatched junction bases: 3. Germline V lookup: CDR1 ENHRY, CDR2 SYGVKD. This CDR3 region has 15 residues. The CDR3, as DNA: TGTGCCATCAGTGAGAATGGACAGGGTAACTATGGCTACACCTTC. Translated: CAISENGQGNYGYTF.

This chain joins TRBV4-1 and TRBJ1-1; D ambiguous. The CDR3 runs 17 residues. CDR1 is MGHRA, CDR2 YSYEKL, per germline. Between the trimmed V and J ends, which lost 0 bases and 1 base, there was a span of 15 bases. Here the CDR3 reads CASSQDLLTTENTEAFF. The DNA of the CDR3 is TGCGCCAGCAGCCAAGACCTATTGACCACAGAGAACACTGAAGCTTTCTTT.

This clonotype was recorded many times. This sequence joins TRBV6-1 and TRBJ2-1; D tentatively reads TRBD1 or TRBD2 (6 bases each). The germline gives CDR1 MNHNS, CDR2 SASEGT. The CDR3 contains 16 residues. The germline V and J ends were trimmed by 7 bases and 0 bases, with 16 bases remaining between them. The CDR3 protein is CASKGGWGSSYNEQFF. The CDR3 nucleotides read TGTGCCAGCAAAGGGGGGTGGGGGAGCTCCTACAATGAGCAGTTCTTC.

This rearrangement joins TRBV10-3 to TRBJ2-1; the D gene could be TRBD1 or TRBD2 (5 bases each). Germline V gene data show CDR1 as ENHRY and CDR2 as SYGVKD. This CDR3 comprises 19 residues. V shed 5 bases and J shed 0 bases, with 23 bases lying between them. As DNA, the CDR3 is TGTGCCATCAGTTCCGTTTGGGGACGGAGTTCAAGCTCCTACAATGAGCAGTTCTTC. Translating gives CAISSVWGRSSSSYNEQFF.

With regard to this clonotype: A clone one base away is much larger, so this may be a read error. The chain joins TRBV30 to TRBJ2-7; D may be TRBD2 (5 bases). V gave up 2 bases and J gave up 3 bases, with 5 bases separating them. The length of the CDR3 is 11 residues. Germline-derived CDR1 and CDR2 are GTSNPN and SVGIG (reference sequence). The CDR3 loop reads CAWSSGYEQYF. As DNA, the CDR3 is TGTGCCTGGAGTAGCGGCTACGAGCAGTACTTC.